The clone carrying this T cell receptor (beta chain) is deemed medium-sized. The target antigen is unknown. Findings of the study overall: Whole repertoires were not studied in the larger cohort, only one V-J beta rearrangement. Tumor memory CD4+ T cell TCR gene usage was found to cluster with blood and lymph node memory CD4+ cells and with lymph node naive CD4+ cells.

The memory fraction was CD4+CD45RO+CD25- cells. After constant-region reverse-primer amplification, full-length variable regions underwent semi-nested PCR with Nested Universal Primer A. From the 5' RACE reads, TCRdb called clonotypes with MiXCR, one entry per CDR3 protein. This table holds 45,000 to 70,000 distinct CDR3 sequences, 28% found once. The CDR3 is 14 residues long. V gave up 2 bases and J gave up 4 bases, with 8 bases separating them. From germline, CDR1 is MGHRA and CDR2 YSYEKL. The sample comprised tumor-infiltrating memory CD4+ T cells sorted from the breast tumor. Subset specified: memory CD4+ T cells, CD4+CD45RO+CD25-. This clonotype originated in a female donor with breast cancer. The chain uses TRBV4-1 and TRBJ2-2; maybe TRBD2 (5 bases). CDR3 loop: CASSQPLGTGELFF. CDR3 sequence (DNA): TGCGCCAGCAGCCAACCACTAGGCACCGGGGAGCTGTTTTTT.